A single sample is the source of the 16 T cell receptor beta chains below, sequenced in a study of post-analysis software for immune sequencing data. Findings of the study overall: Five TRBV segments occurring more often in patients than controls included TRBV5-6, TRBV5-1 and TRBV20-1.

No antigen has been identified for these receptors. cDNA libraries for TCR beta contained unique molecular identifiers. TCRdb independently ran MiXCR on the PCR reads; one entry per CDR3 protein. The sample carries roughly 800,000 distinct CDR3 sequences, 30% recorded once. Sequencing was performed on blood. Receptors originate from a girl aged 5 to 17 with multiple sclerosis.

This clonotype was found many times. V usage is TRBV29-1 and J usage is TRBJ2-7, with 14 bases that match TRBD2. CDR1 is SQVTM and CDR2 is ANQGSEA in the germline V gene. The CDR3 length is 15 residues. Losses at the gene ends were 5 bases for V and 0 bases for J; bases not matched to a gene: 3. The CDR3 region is CSVYGTSGSSYEQYF. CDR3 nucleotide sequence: TGCAGCGTTTATGGGACTAGCGGGAGCTCCTACGAGCAGTACTTC.

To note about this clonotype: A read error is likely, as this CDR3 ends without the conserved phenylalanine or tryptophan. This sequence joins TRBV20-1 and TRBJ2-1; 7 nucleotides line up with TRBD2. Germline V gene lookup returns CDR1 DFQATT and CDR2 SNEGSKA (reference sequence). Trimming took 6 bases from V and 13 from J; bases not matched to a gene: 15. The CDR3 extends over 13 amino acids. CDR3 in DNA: TGCAGTGCCAGACCCCTTAGCCTAGCGGTACAGTTCTGC. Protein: CSARPLSLAVQFC.

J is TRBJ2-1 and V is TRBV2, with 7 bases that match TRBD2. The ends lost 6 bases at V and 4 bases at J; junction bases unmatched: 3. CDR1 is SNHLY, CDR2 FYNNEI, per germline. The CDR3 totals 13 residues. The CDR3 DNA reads TGTGCCAGCAGGTGGACTAGTTACAATGAGCAGTTCTTC. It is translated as CASRWTSYNEQFF. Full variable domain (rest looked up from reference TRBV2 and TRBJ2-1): EPEVTQTPSHQVTQMGQEVILRCVPISNHLYFYWYRQILGQKVEFLVSFYNNEISEKSEIFDDQFSVERPDGSNFTLKIRSTKLEDSAMYFCASRWTSYNEQFFGPGTRLTVL.

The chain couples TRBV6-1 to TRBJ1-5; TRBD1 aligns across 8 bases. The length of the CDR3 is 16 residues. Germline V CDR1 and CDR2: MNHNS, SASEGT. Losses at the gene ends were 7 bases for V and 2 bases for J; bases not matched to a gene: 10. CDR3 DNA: TGTGCCAGCACTCAAGGACAGGGCCGTGGCAATCAGCCCCAGCATTTT. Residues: CASTQGQGRGNQPQHF.

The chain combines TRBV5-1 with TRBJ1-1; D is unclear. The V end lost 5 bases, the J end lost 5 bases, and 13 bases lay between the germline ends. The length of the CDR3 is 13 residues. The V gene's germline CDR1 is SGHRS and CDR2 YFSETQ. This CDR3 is CASRFGDQTEAFF. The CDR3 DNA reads TGCGCCAGCAGGTTCGGGGATCAGACTGAAGCTTTCTTT.

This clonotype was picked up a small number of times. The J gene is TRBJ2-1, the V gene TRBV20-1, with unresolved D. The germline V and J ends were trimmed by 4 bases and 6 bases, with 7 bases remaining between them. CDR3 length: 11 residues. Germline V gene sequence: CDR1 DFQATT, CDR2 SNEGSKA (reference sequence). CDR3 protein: CSANSVNEQFF. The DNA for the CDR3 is TGCAGTGCTAATTCCGTCAATGAGCAGTTCTTC.

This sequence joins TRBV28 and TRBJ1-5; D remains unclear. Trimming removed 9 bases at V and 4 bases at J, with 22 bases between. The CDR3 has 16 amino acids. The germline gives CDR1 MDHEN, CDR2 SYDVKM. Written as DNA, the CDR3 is TGTGCCAGTCGAGTTATAGGAAGTAGTAGAAATCAGCCCCAGCATTTT. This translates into CASRVIGSSRNQPQHF.

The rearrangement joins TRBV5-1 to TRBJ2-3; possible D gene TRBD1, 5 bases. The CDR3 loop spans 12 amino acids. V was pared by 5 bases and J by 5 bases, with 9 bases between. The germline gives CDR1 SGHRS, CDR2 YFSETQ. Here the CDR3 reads CASRADIDTQYF. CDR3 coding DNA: TGCGCCAGCAGGGCGGACATAGATACGCAGTATTTT.

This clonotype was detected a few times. The CDR3 bases are TGCGCCAGCAGCCAGCAGACTAGCGGAAGCACAGATACGCAGTATTTT. Residues: CASSQQTSGSTDTQYF. The V and J genes are TRBV4-1 and TRBJ2-3; 9 bases are a match to TRBD2. V shed 3 bases and J 0 bases; nucleotides not matched to a gene: 4. The CDR3 sequence is 16 residues long. Germline V CDR1 and CDR2: MGHRA, YSYEKL.

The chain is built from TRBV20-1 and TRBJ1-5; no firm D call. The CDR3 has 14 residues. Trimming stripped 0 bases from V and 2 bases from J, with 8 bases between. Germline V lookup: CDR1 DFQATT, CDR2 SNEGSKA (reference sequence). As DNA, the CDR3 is TGCAGTGCTAGAGAATGGCGGGGCAATCAGCCCCAGCATTTT. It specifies CSAREWRGNQPQHF.

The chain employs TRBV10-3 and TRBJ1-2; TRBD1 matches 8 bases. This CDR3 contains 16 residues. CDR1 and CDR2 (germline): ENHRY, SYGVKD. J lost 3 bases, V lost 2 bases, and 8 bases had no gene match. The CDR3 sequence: CAISEMSRGLDYGYTF. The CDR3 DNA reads TGTGCCATCAGTGAGATGAGCAGGGGGCTTGACTATGGCTACACCTTC.

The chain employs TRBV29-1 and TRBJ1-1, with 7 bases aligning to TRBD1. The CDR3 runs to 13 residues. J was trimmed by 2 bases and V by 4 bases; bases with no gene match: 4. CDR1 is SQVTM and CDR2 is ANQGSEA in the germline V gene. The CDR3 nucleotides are TGCAGCGTTGGAAACAGGGGAAACACTGAAGCTTTCTTT. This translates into CSVGNRGNTEAFF.

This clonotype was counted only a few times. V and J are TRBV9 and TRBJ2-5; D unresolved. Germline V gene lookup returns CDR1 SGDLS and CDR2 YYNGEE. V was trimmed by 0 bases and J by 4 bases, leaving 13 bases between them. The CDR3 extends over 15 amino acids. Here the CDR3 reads CASSVGGSSGETQYF. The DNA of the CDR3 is TGTGCCAGCAGCGTAGGTGGGTCGTCGGGAGAGACCCAGTACTTC.

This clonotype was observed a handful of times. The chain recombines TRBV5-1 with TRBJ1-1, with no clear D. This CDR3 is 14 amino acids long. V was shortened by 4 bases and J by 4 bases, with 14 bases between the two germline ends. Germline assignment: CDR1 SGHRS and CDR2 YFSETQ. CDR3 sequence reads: CASSVRVGSTEAFF. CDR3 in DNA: TGCGCCAGCAGCGTCCGGGTCGGAAGCACTGAAGCTTTCTTT.

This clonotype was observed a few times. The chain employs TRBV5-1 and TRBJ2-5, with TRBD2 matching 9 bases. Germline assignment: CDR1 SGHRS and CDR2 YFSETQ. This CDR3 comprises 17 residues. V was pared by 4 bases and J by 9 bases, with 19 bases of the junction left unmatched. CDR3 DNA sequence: TGCGCCAGCAGCCGGGTAGCGGGGGAAACCCGAGGGTTGGCCCAGTACTTC. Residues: CASSRVAGETRGLAQYF.

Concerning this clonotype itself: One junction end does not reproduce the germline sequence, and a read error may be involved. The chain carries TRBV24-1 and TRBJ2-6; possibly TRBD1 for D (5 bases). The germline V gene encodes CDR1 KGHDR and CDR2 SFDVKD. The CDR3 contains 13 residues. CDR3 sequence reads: CAAQGPGANVRTF. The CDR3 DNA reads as TGTGCCGCCCAGGGCCCTGGGGCCAACGTCCGGACTTTC.